This T cell receptor (beta chain) was profiled in a study of shared clonotypes between healthy human individuals (dated by TCRdb to about 2020). Background for the entire study: The cohort included three men and a couple of women between 18 and 49 years of age. To increase sequencing depth and limit assay-specific biases, TCR repertoire library preparation and sequencing were carried out by different laboratories using diverse techniques. For each donor, three plates each were used for CD4 naive and CD4 memory, two plates were used for CD8 naive, and one plate was used for CD8 memory. The study deeply sequenced blood TCR repertoires of about 5 healthy adults to estimate repertoire size and the extent of clonotype sharing between individuals. Between about 0.94 and 8.9 billion PBMCs per donor were obtained by leukapheresis.

Comment on this clone: Its antigen is not yet known. No base quality information exists; no much larger clone differs at one position.

At the junction V is shortened by 4 bases and J by 4 bases; bases outside the gene matches: 7. The germline V gene (reference sequence) provides CDR1 PRHDT and CDR2 FYEKMQ. From its cysteine to its phenylalanine, the CDR3 spans 16 amino acids. The only DNA kept is the CDR3, 48 bases in frame from the first base. TCR CDR3 regions were amplified from genomic DNA by multiplex PCR using the deep immunoSEQ assay. Extracted genomic DNA from each cell subset was distributed evenly across all wells of several immunoSEQ 96-well plates, and each plate was treated as a replicate. For sorted subsets, roughly 0.2 ug genomic DNA, equal to tens of thousands of T cell genomes, was loaded into each replicate PCR. Purified libraries were measured with a Qubit 3.0 fluorometer, size-checked on a Bioanalyzer 2100, and measured again with the KAPA Library Quantification kit. A separate single-read 150-cycle Illumina NextSeq 550 flow cell was used to sequence each immunoSEQ 96-well plate. On the study's bioinformatics: Because the immunoSEQ output included only junctional sequences and no quality scores, the filtering could not be the same as the filtering used for full-length reads. To assign V/J genes and CDR3, sequences were annotated using PyIR, a Python wrapper for IgBLAST v1.9, with IMGT germline references. Reads were filtered out if the reads had weak V/J assignments (E-value above 1e-6), no CDR3, stop codons, out-of-frame junctions, or ambiguous translated residues. V3J clonotypes were defined by identical inferred V gene, J gene, and CDR3 amino acid sequence. The percentage overlap between two repertoires was calculated by dividing the number of shared unique clonotypes by the size of the smaller repertoire. RTK rarefaction, the Chao1 estimator, and Recon v2.1 estimates of unobserved clonotypes were used to assess repertoire richness. For all TCRbeta clonotypes obtained by the gDNA method from a few donors, generation probabilities were computed with OLGA. Drawn from immuneACCESS, this table holds only the in-frame rearrangements with V and J called that TCRdb kept. Clones are partly lost; checked studies trace under half to an unresolved V gene and leave the rest unexplained. Clonal size and the V and J genes are those of that table, whereas D and trimming came from the DNA. This sample lists millions of clones; approximately 94% were detected once. The ten largest clones add up to over 1.5% of the sample.

For the CD8 naive samples, CD45RO-negative cells were positively selected for CCR7, yielding a CD45RA+CCR7+ population from which TemRA cells were excluded. Donors were healthy HIV-negative adults with no recently reported acute infections or vaccinations. Every donor was a Caucasian adult residing in Nashville, Tennessee, USA. Blood was obtained by leukapheresis, after which PBMCs were separated by Ficoll-Histopaque density gradient centrifugation and cryopreserved in liquid nitrogen vapor phase. Analytical flow cytometry was used to check the purity and quantity of every magnetically sorted T cell population. Each sorted fraction had its genomic DNA isolated and then quantified by UV absorbance on a Nanodrop 2000c. Paper-wide results and their limitations: Rarefaction of sorted-subset datasets indicated incomplete sequencing despite the large sequencing depth. Higher generation probabilities were observed for clonotypes shared by all four sorted-subset donors than for non-shared clonotypes. Because the study included a small number of donors, the genetic and exposure-history diversity represented was limited. When several donors were compared, the shared fraction of clonotypes was 5% to 6.5% for naive CD4, approximately 3.5% for naive CD8, about 2.4% for memory CD4, and around 0.4% for memory CD8. Larger estimated clonotype richness was generally found for naive subsets than for memory subsets. Pairwise subsampling led to the expectation that sequencing depth would affect the degree of clonotype sharing among donors. Sampling was restricted to blood, and TCR repertoires in tissue are likely to differ from TCR repertoires in blood.

Here the chain combines TRBV13 and TRBJ2-1; 10 bases in the middle match TRBD2. Sequencing used naive CD8+ T cells from PBMCs. The cell subset or site tag for this specimen amounts to: CD45RA+CCR7+. This TCR was sampled from a man aged 18 to 29 in good health. Some clones in this sample may be carry-over from other donors' samples. The nucleotides are TGTGCCAGCAGCTCCGGACTAGCGGTTAGGTACAATGAGCAGTTCTTC. Its coded protein is CASSSGLAVRYNEQFF.